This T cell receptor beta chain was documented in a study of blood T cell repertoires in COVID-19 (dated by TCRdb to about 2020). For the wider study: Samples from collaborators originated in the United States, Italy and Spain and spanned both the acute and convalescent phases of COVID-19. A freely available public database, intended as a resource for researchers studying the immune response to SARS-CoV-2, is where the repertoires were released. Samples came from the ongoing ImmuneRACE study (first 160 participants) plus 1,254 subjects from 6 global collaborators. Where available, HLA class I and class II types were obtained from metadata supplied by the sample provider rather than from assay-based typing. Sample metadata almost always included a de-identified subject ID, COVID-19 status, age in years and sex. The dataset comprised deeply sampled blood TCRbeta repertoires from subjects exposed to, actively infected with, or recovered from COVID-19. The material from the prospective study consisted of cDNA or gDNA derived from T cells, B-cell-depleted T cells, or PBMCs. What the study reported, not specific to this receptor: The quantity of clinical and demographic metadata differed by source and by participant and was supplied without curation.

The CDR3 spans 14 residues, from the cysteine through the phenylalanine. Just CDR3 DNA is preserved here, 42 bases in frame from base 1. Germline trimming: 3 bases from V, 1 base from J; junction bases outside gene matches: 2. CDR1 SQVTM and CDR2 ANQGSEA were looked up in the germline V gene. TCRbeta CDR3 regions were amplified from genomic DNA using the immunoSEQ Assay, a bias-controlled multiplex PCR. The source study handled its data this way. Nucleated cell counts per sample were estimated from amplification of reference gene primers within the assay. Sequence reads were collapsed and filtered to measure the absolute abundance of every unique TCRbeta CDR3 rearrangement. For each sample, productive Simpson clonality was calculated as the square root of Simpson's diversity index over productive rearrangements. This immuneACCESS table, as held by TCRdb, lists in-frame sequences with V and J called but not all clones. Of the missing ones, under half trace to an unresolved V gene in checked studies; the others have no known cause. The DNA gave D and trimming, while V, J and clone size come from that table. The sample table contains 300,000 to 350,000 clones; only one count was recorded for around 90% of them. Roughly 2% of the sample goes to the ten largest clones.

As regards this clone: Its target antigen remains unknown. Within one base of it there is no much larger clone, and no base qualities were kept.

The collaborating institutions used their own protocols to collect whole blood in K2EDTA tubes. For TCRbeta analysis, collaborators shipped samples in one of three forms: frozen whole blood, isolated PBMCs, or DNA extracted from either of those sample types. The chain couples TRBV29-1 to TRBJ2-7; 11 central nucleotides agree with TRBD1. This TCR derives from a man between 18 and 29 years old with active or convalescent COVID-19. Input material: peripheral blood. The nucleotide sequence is TGCAGCGTTGAGGGACAGGGGGAGTCCTACGAGCAGTACTTC. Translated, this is CSVEGQGESYEQYF.